A selection of T cell receptor beta chains follows, all from one sample in a study of blood T cell repertoires in COVID-19. TCRdb's copy holds only in-frame clones and misses some; the assay was immunoSEQ multiplex PCR. This table holds some 120,000 clones, approximately 84% found once. Sequencing input: peripheral blood. The receptors here all came from a man aged 65 to 85 with acute or convalescent COVID-19. CDR3s include the opening cysteine and the closing phenylalanine or tryptophan. The D gene is left open where the match is weak. Size values are once, few and many counts, or a class for expanded clones, and some rows have none.

J gene | V gene | clone size | D gene | CDR3 protein | CDR3 DNA
TRBJ2-1 | TRBV6-5 | . | TRBD1 | CASSYSTQGHEQFF | TGTGCCAGCAGTTACTCGACACAGGGGCATGAGCAGTTCTTC
TRBJ1-2 | TRBV2 | . | . | CASKSQGANYGYTF | TGTGCCAGCAAGTCCCAGGGTGCTAACTATGGCTACACCTTC
TRBJ2-1 | TRBV24-1 | . | . | CATTEGVSNEQFF | TGTGCCACCACCGAGGGAGTATCCAATGAGCAGTTCTTC
TRBJ2-7 | TRBV29-1 | . | TRBD1 | CSVRTGVRSYEQYF | TGCAGCGTCCGGACAGGGGTCCGCTCCTACGAGCAGTACTTC
TRBJ2-3 | TRBV2 | many | . | CASSEETDSTDTQYF | TGTGCCAGCAGTGAAGAGACAGATAGCACAGATACGCAGTATTTT
TRBJ2-1 | TRBV18 | few | TRBD2 | CASRSPSGGDNEQFF | TGTGCCAGCAGATCGCCAAGCGGGGGGGACAATGAGCAGTTCTTC
TRBJ2-5 | TRBV11-1 | . | . | CASSLGSKETQYF | TGTGCCAGCAGCTTAGGTTCTAAAGAGACCCAGTACTTC
TRBJ2-1 | TRBV3-1/TRBV3-2 | . | TRBD1 | CASRRRQGNEQFF | TGTGCCAGCAGACGTAGACAGGGAAATGAGCAGTTCTTC
TRBJ1-4 | TRBV14 | few | . | CASSKTDRHTTNEKLFF | TGTGCCAGCAGCAAGACCGACAGACATACAACTAATGAAAAACTGTTTTTT
TRBJ2-7 | TRBV5-8 | once | TRBD1 | CASSSRDRYEQYF | TGTGCCAGCAGCTCCCGGGACAGGTACGAGCAGTACTTC
TRBJ1-5 | TRBV10-2 | . | . | CASANHNSNQPQHF | TGCGCCAGCGCGAACCATAATAGCAATCAGCCCCAGCATTTT
TRBJ1-1 | TRBV9 | . | TRBD1 | CASSAPGQTGGEAFF | TGTGCCAGCAGCGCTCCGGGACAGACCGGTGGTGAAGCTTTCTTT
TRBJ2-1 | TRBV11-2 | . | TRBD2 | CASSPTASGGNEQFF | TGTGCCAGCAGCCCTACGGCTAGCGGGGGGAATGAGCAGTTCTTC
TRBJ2-3 | TRBV4-1 | . | . | CASPRTPADTQYF | TGCGCCAGCCCGAGGACACCCGCGGATACGCAGTATTTT
TRBJ1-1 | TRBV2 | many | TRBD1 | CASRGDSQNTEAFF | TGTGCCAGCAGGGGGGACAGCCAGAACACTGAAGCTTTCTTT
TRBJ1-1 | TRBV3-1/TRBV3-2 | . | TRBD1 | CASSQVRGQKDTEAFF | TGTGCCAGCAGCCAAGTAAGGGGGCAAAAGGACACTGAAGCTTTCTTT
TRBJ2-3 | TRBV6-5 | many | . | CASSSGQTDTQYF | TGTGCCAGCAGCTCCGGACAGACAGATACGCAGTATTTT
TRBJ1-2 | TRBV5-1 | . | . | CASSLESHGYTF | TGCGCCAGCAGCTTGGAGAGCCATGGCTACACCTTC
TRBJ2-7 | TRBV18 | . | TRBD1 | CASSTGVAGFGGQYF | TGTGCCAGCTCAACAGGGGTCGCAGGGTTCGGCGGGCAGTACTTC
TRBJ1-1 | TRBV7-9 | few | . | CASQEVDTEAFF | TGTGCCAGCCAGGAAGTGGACACTGAAGCTTTCTTT
TRBJ1-1 | TRBV4-1 | . | . | CASSQEGRRSTEAFF | TGCGCCAGCAGCCAAGAGGGCAGGAGGAGCACTGAAGCTTTCTTT
TRBJ1-2 | TRBV21-1 | once | . | CASSKLTYTNYGYTF | TGTGCCAGCAGCAAATTGACATATACTAACTATGGCTACACCTTC
TRBJ2-7 | TRBV6-5 | . | . | CATRKREDYEQYF | TGTGCCACCCGAAAACGAGAAGACTACGAGCAGTACTTC
TRBJ2-2 | TRBV28 | . | TRBD1 | CAAGTANTGELFF | TGTGCCGCCGGGACAGCGAACACCGGGGAGCTGTTTTTT
TRBJ2-3 | TRBV5-4 | . | TRBD2 | CASSLRLAGGTDTQYF | TGTGCCAGCAGCTTGAGACTAGCGGGGGGGACAGATACGCAGTATTTT
TRBJ1-1 | TRBV4-1 | once | . | CASSQDPPSAPAAFF | TGCGCCAGCAGCCAAGATCCCCCCAGCGCCCCGGCAGCTTTCTTT
TRBJ2-4 | TRBV2 | . | TRBD1 | CASSATTDRDRLAKNIQYF | TGTGCCAGCAGTGCCACCACCGACCGGGACAGGCTAGCCAAAAACATTCAGTACTTC
TRBJ1-5 | TRBV2 | . | TRBD1 | CASSSGQGNQPQHF | TGTGCCAGCAGTTCGGGACAGGGAAATCAGCCCCAGCATTTT
TRBJ2-1 | TRBV5-4 | . | TRBD2 | CASSPWLAGANNEQFF | TGTGCCAGCAGCCCCTGGCTAGCGGGGGCGAACAATGAGCAGTTCTTC
TRBJ2-7 | TRBV15 | few | . | CATSRATGYSSYEQYF | TGTGCCACCAGCAGAGCGACAGGCTATTCCTCCTACGAGCAGTACTTC
TRBJ1-2 | TRBV5-5 | . | . | CASSFSGGLQASYGYTF | TGTGCCAGCAGCTTTTCCGGTGGTTTACAGGCCAGCTATGGCTACACCTTC
TRBJ1-6 | TRBV18 | once | . | CASSPNLDSPLHF | TGTGCCAGCTCACCCAACTTGGATTCACCCCTCCACTTT
TRBJ1-2 | TRBV7-8 | . | TRBD1 | CASSLDLLGGTGSYGYTF | TGTGCCAGCAGCTTAGATCTCCTTGGCGGGACAGGGAGCTATGGCTACACCTTC
TRBJ2-3 | TRBV5-1 | . | . | CASSLRLEVGSDTQYF | TGCGCCAGCAGCTTGAGACTAGAAGTAGGCTCAGATACGCAGTATTTT
TRBJ1-5 | TRBV4-2 | . | TRBD1 | CASSHGTGEVQPQHF | TGTGCCAGCAGCCATGGGACAGGGGAGGTTCAGCCCCAGCATTTT
TRBJ1-4 | TRBV18 | once | TRBD1 | CASSPLEGAAEKLFF | TGTGCCAGCTCACCTTTAGAGGGGGCGGCTGAAAAACTGTTTTTT
TRBJ1-6 | TRBV5-6 | . | TRBD1 | CASSLGDRVGSPLHF | TGTGCCAGCAGCTTGGGGGACAGGGTCGGTTCACCCCTCCACTTT
TRBJ1-1 | TRBV10-3 | . | . | CAIREQGNTEAFF | TGTGCCATCAGGGAACAGGGGAACACTGAAGCTTTCTTT
TRBJ2-1 | TRBV5-1 | . | TRBD2 | CASSLAGMEGNEQFF | TGCGCCAGCAGCTTAGCGGGGATGGAAGGCAATGAGCAGTTCTTC
TRBJ2-7 | TRBV29-1 | many | . | CSVGGGLTYEQYF | TGCAGCGTTGGTGGGGGCCTAACCTACGAGCAGTACTTC
TRBJ2-7 | TRBV7-2 | many | TRBD1 | CASSFLSVEGTGAYEQYF | TGTGCCAGCAGCTTCTTATCCGTCGAGGGGACAGGTGCCTACGAGCAGTACTTC
TRBJ2-2 | TRBV30 | . | . | CAWSVGGLNTGELFF | TGTGCCTGGAGTGTAGGCGGGTTGAACACCGGGGAGCTGTTTTTT
TRBJ1-5 | TRBV18 | . | TRBD1 | CASSPQTGGLNQPQHF | TGTGCCAGCTCACCGCAGACAGGGGGCCTCAATCAGCCCCAGCATTTT
TRBJ2-6 | TRBV19 | . | TRBD2 | CASSPGLAGTGANVLTF | TGTGCCAGTAGTCCTGGACTAGCGGGGACTGGGGCCAACGTCCTGACTTTC
TRBJ1-4 | TRBV28 | . | TRBD1 | CASTTGQGGEKLFF | TGTGCCAGCACCACGGGACAGGGTGGGGAAAAACTGTTTTTT
TRBJ2-7 | TRBV3-1/TRBV3-2 | . | TRBD2 | CASSLRTSVNEQYF | TGTGCCAGCAGCCTACGGACTAGCGTGAACGAGCAGTACTTC
TRBJ2-3 | TRBV4-1 | . | . | CASPPQSTDTQYF | TGCGCCAGCCCCCCCCAGAGCACAGATACGCAGTATTTT
TRBJ1-2 | TRBV5-1 | once | TRBD1 | CASSLRTGGLANYGYTF | TGCGCCAGCAGCTTGAGGACAGGGGGCCTAGCTAACTATGGCTACACCTTC
TRBJ2-1 | TRBV24-1 | . | TRBD2 | CATSDATSGEGGYNEQFF | TGTGCCACCAGTGACGCGACTAGCGGGGAAGGAGGATACAATGAGCAGTTCTTC
TRBJ1-2 | TRBV7-8 | few | TRBD1 | CASSNRDRDDDGYTF | TGTGCCAGCAGTAACCGGGACAGGGATGATGATGGCTACACCTTC
TRBJ2-7 | TRBV2 | . | TRBD1 | CASSPGQGAVDEQYF | TGTGCCAGCAGTCCGGGACAGGGGGCGGTCGACGAGCAGTACTTC
TRBJ2-7 | TRBV5-1 | . | TRBD1 | CASSLGQGADEQYF | TGCGCCAGCAGCTTGGGTCAGGGGGCCGACGAGCAGTACTTC
TRBJ2-1 | TRBV7-9 | . | . | CASNGPGSGNEQFF | TGTGCCAGCAATGGCCCCGGGAGCGGCAATGAGCAGTTCTTC
TRBJ2-1 | TRBV10-3 | once | TRBD1 | CAISELRTGVDEQFF | TGTGCCATCAGTGAGTTGAGGACAGGGGTGGATGAGCAGTTCTTC